The next 2 T cell receptor beta chains were all read from a single sample in a study of technical replicates of blood from a few donors (dated by TCRdb to about 2017). The method was the immunoSEQ multiplex PCR assay. Not all clones reach the TCRdb copy of this immuneACCESS table, which keeps in-frame sequences only. Checked studies attribute under half of the gap to unresolved V genes and leave the rest unexplained. A total of 80,000 or so clones appear in this sample, roughly 94% of them only once. The ten largest clones take up 0.3% to 0.45% of the sample. Sequenced: T cells isolated from PBMCs. The receptors were gathered from a human donor in good health.

The chain is built from TRBV18 and TRBJ2-7; 8 nucleotides align to TRBD2. This CDR3 region has 18 residues. Germline CDR1 reads KGHSH; CDR2 reads LQKENI. V was clipped by 3 bases and J by 5 bases; unmatched bases: 18. The CDR3 sequence is CASSPLRLQTSVLHEQYF. As DNA, the CDR3 is TGTGCCAGCTCACCTCTACGACTACAGACTAGCGTATTACACGAGCAGTACTTC.

The chain carries TRBV5-1 and TRBJ2-1, with a possible D match to TRBD2 (5 bases). CDR3 length equals 13 residues. V was shortened by 2 bases and J by 8 bases, with 11 bases between the two germline ends. The germline V gene has CDR1 SGHRS and CDR2 YFSETQ. CDR3 nucleotide sequence: TGCGCCAGCAGCTTCGGAGGCGGCGATGAGCAGTTCTTC. Translating gives CASSFGGGDEQFF. Looking up the rest from reference TRBV5-1 and TRBJ2-1 gives the full variable domain: KAGVTQTPRYLIKTRGQQVTLSCSPISGHRSVSWYQQTPGQGLQFLFEYFSETQRNKGNFPGRFSGRQFSNSRSEMNVSTLELGDSALYLCASSFGGGDEQFFGPGTRLTVL.